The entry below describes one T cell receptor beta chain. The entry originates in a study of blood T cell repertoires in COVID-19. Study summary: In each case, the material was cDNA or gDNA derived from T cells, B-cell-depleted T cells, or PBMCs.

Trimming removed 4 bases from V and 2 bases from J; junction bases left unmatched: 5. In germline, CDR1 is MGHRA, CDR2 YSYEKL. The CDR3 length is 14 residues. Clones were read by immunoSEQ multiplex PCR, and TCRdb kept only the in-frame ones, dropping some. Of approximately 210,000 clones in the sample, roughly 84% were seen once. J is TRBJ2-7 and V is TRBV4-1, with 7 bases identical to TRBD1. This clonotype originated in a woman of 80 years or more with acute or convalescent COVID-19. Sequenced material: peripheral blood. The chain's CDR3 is CASSRGTETYEQYF. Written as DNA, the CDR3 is TGCGCCAGCAGCCGAGGGACAGAGACCTACGAGCAGTACTTC.